Listed below are T cell receptor beta chains from one sample, sequenced in a study of cytomegalovirus exposure and HLA in healthy donors. Here immunoSEQ multiplex PCR was the method, and the copy in TCRdb shows in-frame clones only, minus some. The table has some 130,000 clones, 66% seen once. Sequencing was carried out using PBMCs. The receptors come from a human donor in good health. Each CDR3 is given with its conserved first and last residue. D genes are given only for firm matches. Only part of the rows carry a size: once, few, many, or a class if the clone is expanded.

-	TRBV6-5	TRBJ2-7	once	TGTGCCAGCAGTTACTCAGGGGTGAATCGCGACGAGCAGTACTTC	CASSYSGVNRDEQYF
TRBD1	TRBV7-6	TRBJ2-7	-	TGTGCCAGCAGCCCCTATGGGGGACAGGGGGGCGAGCAGTACTTC	CASSPYGGQGGEQYF
TRBD2	TRBV4-1	TRBJ2-3	-	TGCGCCAGCAGCCAAGGTATAGGCGGGGGGGATACGCAGTATTTT	CASSQGIGGGDTQYF
TRBD2	TRBV19	TRBJ2-5	once	TGTGCCAGTAGTATAGAAAAGCGGGAGGGCAGCGAGACCCAGTACTTC	CASSIEKREGSETQYF
TRBD2	TRBV10-2	TRBJ2-1	-	TGCGCCAGCAGTGACCCCCCCGGGACTAGCGATTACAATGAGCAGTTCTTC	CASSDPPGTSDYNEQFF
TRBD2	TRBV7-8	TRBJ2-1	-	TGTGCCAGCAGCGCCGGACTAGCCGGTGAGCAGTTCTTC	CASSAGLAGEQFF
TRBD2	TRBV7-8	TRBJ2-7	few	TGTGCCAGCAGCTTGGCGGGTCCAGCGGGAGACTACGAGCAGTACTTC	CASSLAGPAGDYEQYF
TRBD2	TRBV7-6	TRBJ2-7	-	TGTGCCAGCAGCGGGACTAGCGGGACCCACGAGCAGTACTTC	CASSGTSGTHEQYF
TRBD1	TRBV7-6	TRBJ2-5	-	TGTGCCAGCAGCGCACGACAGGGGGGGACCCAGTACTTC	CASSARQGGTQYF
TRBD1	TRBV6-1	TRBJ1-1	-	TGTGCCAGCAGCTCCGGGACAGAAATCACTGAAGCTTTCTTT	CASSSGTEITEAFF
-	TRBV7-9	TRBJ2-5	once	TGTGCCAGCCAGGGGGAGGTCCGAGAGACCCAGTACTTC	CASQGEVRETQYF
TRBD2	TRBV6-8	TRBJ2-7	-	TGTGCCAGCAGTCGGACTAGCAGCTACGAGCAGTACTTC	CASSRTSSYEQYF